This TCR beta chain was documented in a study of blood T cell repertoires in COVID-19. Study information: From the United States, Italy and Spain came samples of acute and convalescent COVID-19. T cells, B-cell-depleted T cells, or PBMCs provided the cDNA or gDNA that served as material.

The germline gives CDR1 DFQATT, CDR2 SNEGSKA (reference sequence). This CDR3 comprises 11 residues. As originally analysed: Estimated nucleated cell counts came from reference gene primer amplification. Here immunoSEQ multiplex PCR was the method, and the copy in TCRdb shows in-frame clones only, minus some. The V and J calls and the clone size are those of that table, but D and trimming were determined from the DNA. The sample holds 210,000 or so clones, about 80% seen once. The chain carries TRBV20-1 and TRBJ2-5; D perhaps matches TRBD2 (5 bases). Sequencing used peripheral blood. The source is a woman aged 80 or over with COVID-19, enrolled during active disease. Written as DNA, the CDR3 is TGCAACCTAGCTCTAGGAGAGACCCAGTACTTC. It specifies CNLALGETQYF.